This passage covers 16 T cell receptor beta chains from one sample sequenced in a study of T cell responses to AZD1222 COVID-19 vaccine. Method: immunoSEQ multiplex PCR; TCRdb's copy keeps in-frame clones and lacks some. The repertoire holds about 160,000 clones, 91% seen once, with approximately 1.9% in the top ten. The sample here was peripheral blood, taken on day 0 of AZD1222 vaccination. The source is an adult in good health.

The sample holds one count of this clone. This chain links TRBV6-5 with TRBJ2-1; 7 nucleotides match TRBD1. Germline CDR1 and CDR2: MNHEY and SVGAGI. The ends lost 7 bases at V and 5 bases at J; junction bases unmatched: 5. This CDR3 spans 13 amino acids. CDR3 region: CASTRGTDNEQFF. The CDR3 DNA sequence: TGTGCCAGCACCAGAGGGACAGACAATGAGCAGTTCTTC.

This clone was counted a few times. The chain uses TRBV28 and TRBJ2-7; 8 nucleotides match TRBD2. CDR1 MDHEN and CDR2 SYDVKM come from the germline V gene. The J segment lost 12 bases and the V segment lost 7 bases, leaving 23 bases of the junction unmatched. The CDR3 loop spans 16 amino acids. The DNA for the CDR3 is TGTGCCAGCATCTACCGGGGGGCCGGTAGCGGGGACTTCCGGTACTTC. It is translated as CASIYRGAGSGDFRYF. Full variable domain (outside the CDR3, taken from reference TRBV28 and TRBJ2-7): DVKVTQSSRYLVKRTGEKVFLECVQDMDHENMFWYRQDPGLGLRLIYFSYDVKMKEKGDIPEGYSVSREKKERFSLILESASTNQTSMYLCASIYRGAGSGDFRYFGPGTRLTVT.

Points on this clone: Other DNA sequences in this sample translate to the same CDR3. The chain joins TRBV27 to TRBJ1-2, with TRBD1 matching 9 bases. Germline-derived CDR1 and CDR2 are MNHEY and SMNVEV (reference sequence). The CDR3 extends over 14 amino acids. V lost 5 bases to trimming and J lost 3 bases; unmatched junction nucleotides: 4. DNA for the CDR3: TGTGCCAGCAGTCCGGACAGGGGATACTATGGCTACACCTTC. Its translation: CASSPDRGYYGYTF.

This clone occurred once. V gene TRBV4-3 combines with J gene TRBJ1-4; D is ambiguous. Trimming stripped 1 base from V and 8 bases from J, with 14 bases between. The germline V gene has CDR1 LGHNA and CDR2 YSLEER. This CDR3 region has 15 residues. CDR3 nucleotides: TGCGCCAGCAGCCAAGTAGAGGAGGTGGGGGAAAAACTGTTTTTT. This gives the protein CASSQVEEVGEKLFF.

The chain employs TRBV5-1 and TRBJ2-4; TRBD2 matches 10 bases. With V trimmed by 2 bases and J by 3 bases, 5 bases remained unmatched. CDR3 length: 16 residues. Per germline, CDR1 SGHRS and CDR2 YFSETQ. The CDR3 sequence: CASSLQRGGFKNIQYF. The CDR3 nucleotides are TGCGCCAGCAGCTTACAGCGGGGGGGCTTCAAAAACATTCAGTACTTC.

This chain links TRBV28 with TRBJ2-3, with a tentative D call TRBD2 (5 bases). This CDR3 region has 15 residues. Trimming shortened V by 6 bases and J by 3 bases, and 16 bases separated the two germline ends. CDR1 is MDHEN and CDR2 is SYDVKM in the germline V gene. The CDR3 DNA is TGTGCCAGCAGCCTTGAAGGCGGGTTTACAGATACGCAGTATTTT. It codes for CASSLEGGFTDTQYF.

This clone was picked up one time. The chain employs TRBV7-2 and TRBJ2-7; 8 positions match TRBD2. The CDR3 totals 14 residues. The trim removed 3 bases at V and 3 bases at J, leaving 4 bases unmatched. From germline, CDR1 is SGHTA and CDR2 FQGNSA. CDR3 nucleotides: TGTGCCAGCAGCTTCGGGGGACTAGGCTACGAGCAGTACTTC. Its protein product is CASSFGGLGYEQYF.

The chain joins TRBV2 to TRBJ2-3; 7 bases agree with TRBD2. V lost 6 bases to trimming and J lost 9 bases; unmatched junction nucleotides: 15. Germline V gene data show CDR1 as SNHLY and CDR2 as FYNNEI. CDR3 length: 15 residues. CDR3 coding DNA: TGTGCCAGCAGAAGAACCCTCGACACCGGGGGGACGCAGTATTTT. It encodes CASRRTLDTGGTQYF.

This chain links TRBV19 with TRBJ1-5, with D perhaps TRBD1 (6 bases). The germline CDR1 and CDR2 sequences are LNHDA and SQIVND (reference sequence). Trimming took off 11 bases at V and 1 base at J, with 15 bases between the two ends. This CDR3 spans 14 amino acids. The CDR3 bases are TGTGCCTCCCACGGACAGTTAAGCAATCAGCCCCAGCATTTT. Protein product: CASHGQLSNQPQHF.

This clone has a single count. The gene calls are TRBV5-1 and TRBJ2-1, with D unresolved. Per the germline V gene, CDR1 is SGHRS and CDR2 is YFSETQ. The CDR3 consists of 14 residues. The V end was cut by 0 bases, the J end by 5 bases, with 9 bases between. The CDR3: CASSLGSWNNEQFF. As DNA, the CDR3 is TGCGCCAGCAGCTTGGGTTCTTGGAACAATGAGCAGTTCTTC.

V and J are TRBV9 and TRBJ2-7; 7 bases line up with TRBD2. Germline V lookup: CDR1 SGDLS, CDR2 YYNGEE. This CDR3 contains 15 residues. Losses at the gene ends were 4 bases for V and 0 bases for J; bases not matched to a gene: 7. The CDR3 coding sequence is TGTGCCAGCAGCTCAGGTGGGGGGGGCTCCTACGAGCAGTACTTC. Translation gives CASSSGGGGSYEQYF.

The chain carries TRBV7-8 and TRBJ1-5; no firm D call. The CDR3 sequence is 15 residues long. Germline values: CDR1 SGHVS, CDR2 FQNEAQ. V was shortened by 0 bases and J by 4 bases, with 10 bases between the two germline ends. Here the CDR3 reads CASSLAAGPNQPQHF. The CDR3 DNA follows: TGTGCCAGCAGCTTAGCGGCGGGTCCTAATCAGCCCCAGCATTTT.

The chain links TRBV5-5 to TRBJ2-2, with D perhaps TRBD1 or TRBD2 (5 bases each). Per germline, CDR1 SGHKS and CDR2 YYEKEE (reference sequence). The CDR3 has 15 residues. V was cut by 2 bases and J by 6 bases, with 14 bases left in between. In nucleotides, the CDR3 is TGTGCCAGCAGCTTCGCCGGGGCCAAAGCCGGGGAGCTGTTTTTT. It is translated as CASSFAGAKAGELFF.

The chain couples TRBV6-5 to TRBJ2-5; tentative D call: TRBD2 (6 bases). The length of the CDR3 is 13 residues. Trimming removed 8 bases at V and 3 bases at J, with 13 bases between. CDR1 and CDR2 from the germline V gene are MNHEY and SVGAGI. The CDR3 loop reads CASAKRREETQYF. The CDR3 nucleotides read TGTGCCAGCGCGAAAAGGAGGGAAGAGACCCAGTACTTC.

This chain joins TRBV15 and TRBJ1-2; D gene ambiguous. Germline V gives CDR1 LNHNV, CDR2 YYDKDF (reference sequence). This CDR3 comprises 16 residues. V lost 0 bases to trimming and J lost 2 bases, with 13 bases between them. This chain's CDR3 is CATSRDKVAKNYGYTF. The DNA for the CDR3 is TGTGCCACCAGCAGAGATAAAGTCGCGAAGAACTATGGCTACACCTTC. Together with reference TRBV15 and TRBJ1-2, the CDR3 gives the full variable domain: DAMVIQNPRYQVTQFGKPVTLSCSQTLNHNVMYWYQQKSSQAPKLLFHYYDKDFNNEADTPDNFQSRRPNTSFCFLDIRSPGLGDTAMYLCATSRDKVAKNYGYTFGSGTRLTVV.

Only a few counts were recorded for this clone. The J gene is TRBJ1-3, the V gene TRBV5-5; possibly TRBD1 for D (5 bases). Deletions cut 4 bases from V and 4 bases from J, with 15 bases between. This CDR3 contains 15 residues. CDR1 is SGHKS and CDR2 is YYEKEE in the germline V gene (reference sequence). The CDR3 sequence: CASSPQGVRGNTIYF. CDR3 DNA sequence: TGTGCCAGCAGCCCCCAGGGAGTGAGGGGAAACACCATATATTTT.